This TCR beta chain originates from a study of graft-versus-host responses after intestinal transplantation. CDR1 and CDR2 (germline): MGHRA, YSYEKL. This CDR3 has 15 amino acids. Trimming at V came to 3 bases and at J to 9 bases, leaving 6 bases not matched to a gene. General observations from the study: Some GvH clones appeared in ileal mucosa or blood before recipient bone marrow. Graft-donor T cell macrochimerism coincided with high graft-versus-host to host-versus-graft clonal ratios in allografts. Peak levels of circulating GvH clones tracked with early post-transplant HvG declines.

Some clones are missing from TCRdb's copy, which holds only in-frame ones; the method was immunoSEQ multiplex PCR. The table has about 19,000 clones, more than 80% seen once. This clone has a handful of counts. Its antigen is undetermined. V gene TRBV4-1 combines with J gene TRBJ2-1, with TRBD1 matching 12 bases. Source: PBMCs, taken more than 350 days after transplant. The receptor's source is a human patient who received an intestinal transplant, so some T cells may come from the graft donor. CDR3 nucleotides: TGCGCCAGCAGCCACCCCGGGACAGGGGGCACTGAGCAGTTCTTC. Translation gives CASSHPGTGGTEQFF.